The 24 T cell receptor beta chains presented below share a single source sample, sequenced in a study of beta chain features in type 1 diabetes. Their cognate antigens are unknown. General study findings and limits: A moderate, significant TCRB CDR3 shortening appeared in type 1 diabetes across four CD4+ subsets.

The authors reverse transcribed all of the isolated RNA, so sequencing captured expressed TCRB transcripts. The protocol was immunoSEQ multiplex PCR, while the TCRdb copy is restricted to in-frame clones and leaves out a portion. The data contain around 250,000 clones, roughly 22% of them singletons. The sample comprised naive CD4+ T cells from blood. The receptors come from a woman aged 35 to 49 with type 1 diabetes.

The V and J genes are TRBV29-1 and TRBJ2-5; TRBD1 agrees at 9 bases. The CDR3 runs 14 residues. Trimming took 5 bases from V and 2 from J; bases not matched to a gene: 6. CDR1 and CDR2 (germline): SQVTM, ANQGSEA. The CDR3 sequence is CSVSRDRVQETQYF. The CDR3 DNA reads TGCAGCGTTTCCCGGGACAGGGTACAAGAGACCCAGTACTTC.

This clone came up a few times. The genes are TRBV18 and TRBJ1-1; tentative D call: TRBD1 (6 bases). Deletions cut 4 bases from V and 4 bases from J, with 19 bases between. The germline V gene encodes CDR1 KGHSH and CDR2 LQKENI. The CDR3 is 16 residues long. CDR3 amino acids: CASSQTHQGGGTEAFF. CDR3 nucleotides: TGTGCCAGCTCACAAACCCACCAGGGAGGGGGCACTGAAGCTTTCTTT.

This clone has more than one count but fewer than ten. The J gene is TRBJ1-4, the V gene TRBV11-2, with 7 bases lining up with TRBD1. Looked up from germline, CDR1 is SGHAT and CDR2 is FQNNGV. The junction had 4 bases not matched to a gene; V was cut back by 6 bases and J by 0 bases. This CDR3 is built from 15 residues. The DNA of the CDR3 is TGTGCCAGCAGTCGACAGGGATCAACTAATGAAAAACTGTTTTTT. It codes for CASSRQGSTNEKLFF.

This clone has more than one count but fewer than ten. The chain recombines TRBV7-9 with TRBJ2-1; tentative D call: TRBD1 (5 bases). The CDR3 is 14 residues long. Germline CDR1 is SEHNR and CDR2 is FQNEAQ (reference sequence). V was cut by 5 bases and J by 5 bases, with 13 bases left in between. CDR3 in amino acids: CASSLAGSNNEQFF. The DNA of the CDR3 is TGTGCCAGCAGCCTTGCAGGGTCGAACAATGAGCAGTTCTTC.

This clone was found a few times. The chain carries TRBV5-4 and TRBJ2-2; TRBD2 matches at 8 bases. Germline CDR1 reads SGHNT; CDR2 reads YYREEE (reference sequence). After removal of 4 bases from V and 4 bases from J, the junction contained 3 bases not matched to a gene. This CDR3 has 14 residues. CDR3 in DNA: TGTGCCAGCAGCCCGGGAGGGCCCACCGGGGAGCTGTTTTTT. Protein sequence: CASSPGGPTGELFF.

This clone was seen more than once but under ten times. The rearrangement joins TRBV7-3 to TRBJ1-1, with D maybe TRBD1 (5 bases). The CDR3 consists of 15 residues. Trimming took off 5 bases at V and 5 bases at J, with 18 bases between the two ends. Germline V gene lookup returns CDR1 SGHTA and CDR2 FQGTGA. CDR3 amino acids: CASSHSVGGGTEAFF. CDR3 nucleotides: TGTGCCAGCAGCCATAGCGTGGGGGGTGGGACTGAAGCTTTCTTT.

In its sample, this clone was seen a few times. V usage is TRBV7-2 and J usage is TRBJ2-4; 8 bases are shared with TRBD2. V was pared by 1 base and J by 8 bases, with 4 bases of the junction left unmatched. Germline V gene lookup returns CDR1 SGHTA and CDR2 FQGNSA. This CDR3 is 14 amino acids long. CDR3 DNA: TGTGCCAGCAGCTTAGGGACAGCGGGGGACATTCAGTACTTC. It specifies CASSLGTAGDIQYF.

The rearrangement uses TRBV5-1 and TRBJ2-2, with 8 bases identical to TRBD1. Germline V gene data show CDR1 as SGHRS and CDR2 as YFSETQ. Trimming removed 4 bases from V and 3 bases from J; junction bases left unmatched: 5. The CDR3 totals 15 residues. The chain's CDR3 is CASSPGQGYTGELFF. The DNA of the CDR3 is TGCGCCAGCAGCCCCGGACAGGGTTACACCGGGGAGCTGTTTTTT.

This clone came up a few times. The chain employs TRBV2 and TRBJ2-1, with 10 bases fitting TRBD1. CDR3 size: 15 residues. The ends lost 4 bases at V and 6 bases at J; junction bases unmatched: 6. The germline gives CDR1 SNHLY, CDR2 FYNNEI. CDR3 nucleotide sequence: TGTGCCAGCAGTGCCGTGACAGGGGGCCTCAATGAGCAGTTCTTC. Protein: CASSAVTGGLNEQFF.

The rearrangement links TRBV15 to TRBJ1-2; D remains unclear. CDR1 and CDR2 from the germline V gene are LNHNV and YYDKDF (reference sequence). The CDR3 is made up of 13 amino acids. Trimming took off 0 bases at V and 4 bases at J, with 6 bases between the two ends. CDR3 region: CATSRDQIYGYTF. Here the CDR3 DNA reads TGTGCCACCAGCAGAGATCAGATCTATGGCTACACCTTC.

This clone was counted only a few times. The chain has TRBV6-5 and TRBJ2-7; no definite D call. With 6 bases removed from V and 0 bases from J, the gap between germline ends came to 12 bases. The CDR3 contains 14 residues. Per germline, CDR1 MNHEY and CDR2 SVGAGI. For the CDR3, the DNA is TGTGCCAGCAGGACCGCCGGGTTCTCCTACGAGCAGTACTTC. As protein: CASRTAGFSYEQYF.

The genes are TRBV5-4 and TRBJ2-7; TRBD2 matches 7 bases. The CDR3 length is 13 residues. Germline values: CDR1 SGHNT, CDR2 YYREEE (reference sequence). V lost 4 bases to trimming and J lost 7 bases; unmatched junction nucleotides: 8. Here the CDR3 DNA reads TGTGCCAGCAGCATCGGGCCCGGGGGGGAGCAGTACTTC. This encodes CASSIGPGGEQYF.

This sequence joins TRBV28 and TRBJ1-1, with TRBD1 as a possible D gene (6 bases). This CDR3 is 16 amino acids long. CDR1 and CDR2 (germline): MDHEN, SYDVKM. The V and J ends lost 7 bases and 6 bases respectively, with 24 bases between them. The CDR3 bases are TGTGCCAGCACCCCGGGCGGGGGCTCGAAGGTCGCTGAAGCTTTCTTT. Its protein product is CASTPGGGSKVAEAFF.

This clone has just a few counts. V gene TRBV4-1 combines with J gene TRBJ2-7; 11 nucleotides line up with TRBD2. J lost 7 bases, V lost 0 bases, and 8 bases had no gene match. This CDR3 comprises 16 residues. Germline V lookup: CDR1 MGHRA, CDR2 YSYEKL. The CDR3 DNA is TGCGCCAGCAGCCAAGAACAGACTAGCGGGATTATGGAGCAGTACTTC. Its translation is CASSQEQTSGIMEQYF.

This chain connects TRBV30 to TRBJ1-4; maybe TRBD1 (5 bases). Germline-derived CDR1 and CDR2 are GTSNPN and SVGIG (reference sequence). The CDR3 has 15 amino acids. V was cut by 0 bases and J by 8 bases, with 16 bases left in between. CDR3 DNA: TGTGCCTGGAGTGTAGAGGGACGGGGGAGCGAAAAACTGTTTTTT. Amino acids: CAWSVEGRGSEKLFF.

This clone occurred once. The chain uses TRBV7-9 and TRBJ2-3; TRBD2 might be the D (5 bases). CDR1 is SEHNR and CDR2 is FQNEAQ in the germline V gene (reference sequence). V lost 2 bases and J lost 4, with 13 bases in between. This CDR3 has 15 residues. The DNA of the CDR3 is TGTGCCAGCAGCTTACTGAGGGCCGAATCAGATACGCAGTATTTT. Translated: CASSLLRAESDTQYF.

This chain connects TRBV7-9 to TRBJ2-5; 7 bases match TRBD2. V lost 5 bases and J lost 5; bases outside the gene matches: 14. Germline values: CDR1 SEHNR, CDR2 FQNEAQ (reference sequence). The CDR3 sequence is 16 residues long. The CDR3 loop reads CASSRYGGSGPETQYF. The DNA for the CDR3 is TGTGCCAGCAGCCGGTACGGCGGGAGCGGCCCGGAGACCCAGTACTTC. Based on the CDR3 plus reference TRBV7-9 and TRBJ2-5, the full variable domain is DTGVSQNPRHKITKRGQNVTFRCDPISEHNRLYWYRQTLGQGPEFLTYFQNEAQLEKSRLLSDRFSAERPKGSFSTLEIQRTEQGDSAMYLCASSRYGGSGPETQYFGPGTRLLVL.

This chain joins TRBV5-1 and TRBJ1-4, with TRBD1 as a possible D gene (5 bases). CDR3 size: 13 residues. Between the trimmed V and J ends, which lost 4 bases and 6 bases, there was a span of 10 bases. The germline gives CDR1 SGHRS, CDR2 YFSETQ. CDR3 sequence (DNA): TGCGCCAGCAGCCTCCGGGGGGATGAAAAACTGTTTTTT. It codes for CASSLRGDEKLFF.

This sequence joins TRBV5-1 and TRBJ1-1; 7 nucleotides agree with TRBD1. This CDR3 is 15 amino acids long. The V and J ends lost 4 bases and 4 bases, in that order; junction bases with no gene match: 10. The germline CDR1 and CDR2 sequences are SGHRS and YFSETQ. CDR3: CASSTRDSQPTEAFF. The CDR3 DNA is TGCGCCAGCAGCACCCGGGACAGTCAGCCCACTGAAGCTTTCTTT.

This clone appeared a few times. The chain joins TRBV9 to TRBJ2-7, with 8 bases identical to TRBD1. The V gene end was trimmed by 0 bases and the J gene end by 5 bases; junction bases not matched to a gene: 4. This CDR3 comprises 14 residues. In germline, CDR1 is SGDLS, CDR2 YYNGEE. The DNA of the CDR3 is TGTGCCAGCAGCGTAGAGGTGACAGGGGACGAGCAGTACTTC. It translates to CASSVEVTGDEQYF. Based on the CDR3 plus reference TRBV9 and TRBJ2-7, the full variable domain is DSGVTQTPKHLITATGQRVTLRCSPRSGDLSVYWYQQSLDQGLQFLIQYYNGEERAKGNILERFSAQQFPDLHSELNLSSLELGDSALYFCASSVEVTGDEQYFGPGTRLTVT.

The rearrangement links TRBV5-1 to TRBJ2-1; 7 bases are shared with TRBD1. Germline trimming cut 3 bases from V and 2 bases from J; bases unmatched to any gene: 5. CDR1 is SGHRS, CDR2 YFSETQ, per germline. The CDR3 spans 15 residues. The CDR3 here is CASSYTGDAYNEQFF. Written as DNA, the CDR3 is TGCGCCAGCAGCTACACAGGGGACGCCTACAATGAGCAGTTCTTC.

This clone was seen a few times. The chain employs TRBV15 and TRBJ2-1, with 9 bases that match TRBD1. The trim removed 3 bases at V and 5 bases at J, leaving 5 bases unmatched. The germline CDR1 and CDR2 sequences are LNHNV and YYDKDF (reference sequence). This CDR3 region has 15 residues. The CDR3 nucleotides read TGTGCCACCAGCAGGCGGGACAGGGTGAACAATGAGCAGTTCTTC. Its translation is CATSRRDRVNNEQFF.

The rearrangement uses TRBV6-5 and TRBJ2-5; D not certain. Trimming took 6 bases from V and 5 from J, leaving 7 bases between them. The CDR3 contains 11 residues. The germline CDR1 and CDR2 sequences are MNHEY and SVGAGI. The CDR3 here is CASRPTETQYF. CDR3 DNA: TGTGCCAGCAGACCTACGGAGACCCAGTACTTC.

This rearrangement joins TRBV30 to TRBJ1-5; D uncertain. Trimming took 0 bases from V and 6 from J, leaving 9 bases between them. This CDR3 has 13 residues. The germline gives CDR1 GTSNPN, CDR2 SVGIG (reference sequence). In DNA, the CDR3 is TGTGCCTGGAGTGTACTTAGTGGTCAGCCCCAGCATTTT. Its protein is CAWSVLSGQPQHF.